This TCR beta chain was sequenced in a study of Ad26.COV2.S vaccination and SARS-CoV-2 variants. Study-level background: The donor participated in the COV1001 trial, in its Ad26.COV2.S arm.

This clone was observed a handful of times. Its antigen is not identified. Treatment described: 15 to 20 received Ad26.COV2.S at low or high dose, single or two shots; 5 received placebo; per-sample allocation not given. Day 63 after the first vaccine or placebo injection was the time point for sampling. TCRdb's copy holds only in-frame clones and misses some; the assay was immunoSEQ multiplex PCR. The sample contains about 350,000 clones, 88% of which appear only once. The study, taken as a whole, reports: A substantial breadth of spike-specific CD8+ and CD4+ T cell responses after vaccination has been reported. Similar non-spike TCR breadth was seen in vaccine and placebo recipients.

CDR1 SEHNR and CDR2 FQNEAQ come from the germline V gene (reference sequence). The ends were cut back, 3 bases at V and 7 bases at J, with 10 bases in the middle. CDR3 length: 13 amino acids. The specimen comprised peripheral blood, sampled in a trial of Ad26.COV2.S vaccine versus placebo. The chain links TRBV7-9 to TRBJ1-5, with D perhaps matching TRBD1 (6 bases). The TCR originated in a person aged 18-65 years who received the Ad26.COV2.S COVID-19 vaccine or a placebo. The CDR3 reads CASSFPTGQPQHF. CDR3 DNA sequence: TGTGCCAGCAGCTTTCCGACAGGACAGCCCCAGCATTTT.